This TCR beta chain was profiled in a study of vaccination and CD4 T cells after COVID-19. Study-level information: Across the group, participants received two doses of either BNT162b2 or mRNA-1273 vaccine.

V lost 9 bases and J lost 0, with 18 bases in between. Germline CDR1 is LNHDA and CDR2 is SQIVND (reference sequence). The CDR3 sequence is 16 residues long. TCRdb re-derived calls from the PCR reads in MiXCR, one entry per CDR3 protein. The sample holds about 20,000 distinct CDR3 sequences; 55% to 65% are singletons and the top ten take 1%. This clonotype originated in a human donor who had recovered from COVID-19. This sample comprised CD4+ T cells from blood, obtained before SARS-CoV-2 vaccination. This sequence joins TRBV19 and TRBJ1-3; no definite D call. The chain's CDR3 is CASPPLYAISGNTIYF. In DNA, the CDR3 is TGTGCCAGCCCGCCCTTGTACGCAATCTCTGGAAACACCATATATTTT. Full variable domain (rest looked up from reference TRBV19 and TRBJ1-3): DGGITQSPKYLFRKEGQNVTLSCEQNLNHDAMYWYRQDPGQGLRLIYYSQIVNDFQKGDIAEGYSVSREKKESFPLTVTSAQKNPTAFYLCASPPLYAISGNTIYFGEGSWLTVV.